The T cell receptor (beta chain) described here comes from a study of blood T cell repertoires in COVID-19. Across the whole study: Sources were T cells, B-cell-depleted T cells, or PBMCs; the material itself was cDNA or gDNA.

V was clipped by 5 bases and J by 4 bases; unmatched bases: 8. Germline-derived CDR1 and CDR2 are MDHEN and SYDVKM. This CDR3 contains 16 residues. Methods used by the authors: Reference gene primers were amplified, and this amplification served to estimate nucleated cell counts. Repertoires were generated with immunoSEQ multiplex PCR, while TCRdb's copy carries only in-frame clones and drops some. V and J calls and clone size come straight from that table; D and trimming were deduced from the DNA. Among fewer than 90,000 clones, approximately 86% were seen once, and the ten largest hold about 4%. The receptor was isolated from an older man with active COVID-19. The material sequenced was peripheral blood. This sequence joins TRBV28 and TRBJ2-6; TRBD1 matches at 7 bases. DNA for the CDR3: TGTGCCAGCAGTCCCCACAGGGGTACGGGGGCCAACGTCCTGACTTTC. This encodes CASSPHRGTGANVLTF.